These T cell receptor beta chains were read from a single sample in a study of PD-L1 blockade in urothelial cancer. The table came from immunoSEQ multiplex PCR; TCRdb's copy has only in-frame clones and leaves some out. The repertoire has approximately 56,000 clones, 65% to 90% of them found once; the top ten carry approximately 14%. The sample here was PBMCs, taken around atezolizumab (anti-PD-L1) treatment. The receptor set was obtained from a man between 65 and 85 years old with urothelial cancer. Both conserved end residues are part of each CDR3. D genes are given only for firm matches. Clone size is given for some rows only: seen once, a few or many times, or a class if the clone is expanded.

d_call: TRBD1; v_call: TRBV9; j_call: TRBJ2-7; clone_size: .; cdr3_aa: CASSVDGTGGREQYF; cdr3_nt: TGTGCCAGCAGCGTAGATGGGACAGGGGGCCGCGAGCAGTACTTC
d_call: .; v_call: TRBV21-1; j_call: TRBJ2-4; clone_size: .; cdr3_aa: CASSKFGAVLAKNIQYF; cdr3_nt: TGTGCCAGCAGCAAATTTGGGGCAGTACTAGCCAAAAACATTCAGTACTTC
d_call: .; v_call: TRBV21-1; j_call: TRBJ1-5; clone_size: .; cdr3_aa: CASSKVRRVGNQPQHF; cdr3_nt: TGTGCCAGCAGCAAAGTGAGGAGGGTGGGCAATCAGCCCCAGCATTTT
d_call: TRBD2; v_call: TRBV27; j_call: TRBJ2-3; clone_size: few; cdr3_aa: CASTPAHGRADRYAYF; cdr3_nt: TGTGCCAGCACCCCGGCGCACGGGAGGGCTGACAGATACGCGTATTTT
d_call: .; v_call: TRBV5-1; j_call: TRBJ2-2; clone_size: .; cdr3_aa: CASSLAQAVANTGELFF; cdr3_nt: TGCGCCAGCAGCTTGGCCCAGGCAGTCGCGAACACCGGGGAGCTGTTTTTT
d_call: TRBD2; v_call: TRBV5-1; j_call: TRBJ2-7; clone_size: .; cdr3_aa: CASSTGTSGSSYEQYF; cdr3_nt: TGCGCCAGCAGCACGGGGACTAGCGGTAGCTCCTACGAGCAGTACTTC
d_call: .; v_call: TRBV19; j_call: TRBJ1-5; clone_size: .; cdr3_aa: CASSGSNQPQHF; cdr3_nt: TGTGCCAGTAGCGGGAGCAATCAGCCCCAGCATTTT
d_call: .; v_call: TRBV6-6; j_call: TRBJ2-5; clone_size: .; cdr3_aa: CASREIGGQWTQYF; cdr3_nt: TGTGCCAGCAGAGAAATTGGGGGCCAATGGACCCAGTACTTC
d_call: TRBD1; v_call: TRBV5-1; j_call: TRBJ1-2; clone_size: .; cdr3_aa: CASSLADRVNGYTF; cdr3_nt: TGCGCCAGCAGCTTGGCGGACAGGGTGAATGGCTACACCTTC
d_call: TRBD2; v_call: TRBV7-6; j_call: TRBJ2-1; clone_size: .; cdr3_aa: CASSIAGTSGTSEQFF; cdr3_nt: TGTGCCAGCAGCATTGCCGGGACTAGCGGGACATCTGAGCAGTTCTTC
d_call: .; v_call: TRBV4-1; j_call: TRBJ2-1; clone_size: .; cdr3_aa: CASSQEGGRTYNEQFF; cdr3_nt: TGCGCCAGCAGCCAAGAAGGTGGGAGGACCTACAATGAGCAGTTCTTC
d_call: TRBD1; v_call: TRBV15; j_call: TRBJ1-2; clone_size: .; cdr3_aa: CATSRDAGGYGYTF; cdr3_nt: TGTGCCACCAGCAGAGATGCAGGGGGATATGGCTACACCTTC
d_call: TRBD2; v_call: TRBV29-1; j_call: TRBJ2-7; clone_size: .; cdr3_aa: CSVDPGLAGDLYEQYF; cdr3_nt: TGCAGCGTTGATCCCGGGCTAGCGGGAGACCTCTACGAGCAGTACTTC
d_call: .; v_call: TRBV14; j_call: TRBJ1-2; clone_size: once; cdr3_aa: CASSQVPRYGYTF; cdr3_nt: TGTGCCAGCAGCCAAGTCCCTCGGTATGGCTACACCTTC
d_call: .; v_call: TRBV5-4; j_call: TRBJ2-6; clone_size: few; cdr3_aa: CASSLAGRSGANVLTF; cdr3_nt: TGTGCCAGCAGCTTAGCAGGTCGGTCTGGGGCCAACGTCCTGACTTTC
d_call: .; v_call: TRBV29-1; j_call: TRBJ1-2; clone_size: .; cdr3_aa: CSAGGRSNYGYTF; cdr3_nt: TGCAGCGCAGGAGGTCGGTCTAACTATGGCTACACCTTC
d_call: .; v_call: TRBV7-8; j_call: TRBJ1-5; clone_size: .; cdr3_aa: CASSLFVFLQNSNQPQHF; cdr3_nt: TGTGCCAGCAGCTTATTTGTTTTTTTACAGAATAGCAATCAGCCCCAGCATTTT
d_call: .; v_call: TRBV21-1; j_call: TRBJ2-7; clone_size: .; cdr3_aa: CASSKAGESSYEQYF; cdr3_nt: TGTGCCAGCAGCAAAGCCGGAGAGAGCTCCTACGAGCAGTACTTC
d_call: .; v_call: TRBV11-2; j_call: TRBJ2-7; clone_size: .; cdr3_aa: CASSAFGTGPYEQYF; cdr3_nt: TGTGCCAGCAGCGCGTTCGGGACTGGTCCCTACGAGCAGTACTTC
d_call: TRBD1; v_call: TRBV12-5; j_call: TRBJ1-2; clone_size: .; cdr3_aa: CASGSLDRTHGYTF; cdr3_nt: TGTGCTAGTGGTTCGCTGGACAGGACCCATGGCTACACCTTC
d_call: .; v_call: TRBV9; j_call: TRBJ2-2; clone_size: .; cdr3_aa: CASKAGGNTGELFF; cdr3_nt: TGTGCCAGCAAGGCGGGCGGGAACACCGGGGAGCTGTTTTTT
d_call: .; v_call: TRBV2; j_call: TRBJ1-1; clone_size: .; cdr3_aa: CASSEGGWEAFF; cdr3_nt: TGTGCCAGCAGTGAGGGAGGGTGGGAAGCTTTCTTT
d_call: TRBD1; v_call: TRBV6-6; j_call: TRBJ1-2; clone_size: .; cdr3_aa: CASSVGQGYPGYTF; cdr3_nt: TGTGCCAGCAGCGTGGGACAGGGGTATCCGGGCTACACCTTC
d_call: .; v_call: TRBV5-1; j_call: TRBJ2-5; clone_size: .; cdr3_aa: CASSLSGLQETQYF; cdr3_nt: TGCGCCAGCAGCTTGAGCGGGCTCCAAGAGACCCAGTACTTC
d_call: TRBD1; v_call: TRBV2; j_call: TRBJ2-1; clone_size: .; cdr3_aa: CASSEATTGPSSYNEQFF; cdr3_nt: TGTGCCAGCAGTGAAGCGACGACAGGGCCTAGCTCCTACAATGAGCAGTTCTTC
d_call: .; v_call: TRBV11-2; j_call: TRBJ2-5; clone_size: once; cdr3_aa: CASSLWLGGTQYF; cdr3_nt: TGTGCCAGCAGCTTATGGCTAGGAGGGACCCAGTACTTC
d_call: TRBD2; v_call: TRBV11-2; j_call: TRBJ2-3; clone_size: few; cdr3_aa: CASSLGGSIADTQYF; cdr3_nt: TGTGCCAGCAGCTTAGGCGGGAGTATCGCAGATACGCAGTATTTT
d_call: .; v_call: TRBV9; j_call: TRBJ2-2; clone_size: .; cdr3_aa: CASSSTSTGELFF; cdr3_nt: TGTGCCAGCAGCTCTACTAGCACCGGGGAGCTGTTTTTT
d_call: TRBD1; v_call: TRBV28; j_call: TRBJ2-1; clone_size: .; cdr3_aa: CASNPSGQAVRNEQFF; cdr3_nt: TGTGCCAGCAACCCCTCGGGACAGGCGGTGAGGAATGAGCAGTTCTTC
d_call: .; v_call: TRBV7-9; j_call: TRBJ1-1; clone_size: .; cdr3_aa: CASSLGQGKGNTEAFF; cdr3_nt: TGTGCCAGCAGCTTAGGGCAGGGGAAGGGGAACACTGAAGCTTTCTTT
d_call: .; v_call: TRBV4-1; j_call: TRBJ2-7; clone_size: .; cdr3_aa: CASSQDVAGFSYEQYF; cdr3_nt: TGCGCCAGCAGCCAAGATGTGGCGGGATTCTCCTACGAGCAGTACTTC
d_call: .; v_call: TRBV10-1; j_call: TRBJ2-7; clone_size: .; cdr3_aa: CASSEDSSYEQYF; cdr3_nt: TGCGCCAGCAGTGAGGACAGCTCCTACGAGCAGTACTTC
d_call: TRBD1; v_call: TRBV28; j_call: TRBJ2-7; clone_size: few; cdr3_aa: CASSDRVSEQYF; cdr3_nt: TGTGCCAGCAGTGACAGGGTGAGCGAGCAGTACTTC
d_call: TRBD1; v_call: TRBV30; j_call: TRBJ2-3; clone_size: few; cdr3_aa: CAWEGGRARDGSRYAYF; cdr3_nt: TGTGCCTGGGAAGGGGGCCGAGCAAGAGATGGGTCCAGATACGCGTATTTT
d_call: TRBD1; v_call: TRBV5-6; j_call: TRBJ1-2; clone_size: .; cdr3_aa: CASSHRDRLNYGYTF; cdr3_nt: TGTGCCAGCAGCCATCGGGACAGACTTAACTATGGCTACACCTTC
d_call: TRBD2; v_call: TRBV28; j_call: TRBJ2-7; clone_size: .; cdr3_aa: CASRGTSVSYEQYF; cdr3_nt: TGTGCCAGCAGGGGGACTAGCGTCTCCTACGAGCAGTACTTC
d_call: TRBD2; v_call: TRBV19; j_call: TRBJ2-1; clone_size: .; cdr3_aa: CASSRGGSTRFYNEQFF; cdr3_nt: TGTGCCAGTAGTAGGGGGGGTTCGACTCGCTTTTACAATGAGCAGTTCTTC
d_call: .; v_call: TRBV25-1; j_call: TRBJ1-1; clone_size: once; cdr3_aa: CASSEYGRGNTEAFF; cdr3_nt: TGTGCCAGCAGTGAATACGGCAGGGGGAACACTGAAGCTTTCTTT
d_call: .; v_call: TRBV6-6; j_call: TRBJ1-5; clone_size: .; cdr3_aa: CASVPGGGQPQHF; cdr3_nt: TGTGCCAGCGTACCCGGGGGTGGGCAGCCCCAGCATTTT
d_call: .; v_call: TRBV19; j_call: TRBJ1-1; clone_size: .; cdr3_aa: CASSIKRRGYATEAFF; cdr3_nt: TGTGCCAGTAGTATAAAAAGGAGGGGTTATGCCACTGAAGCTTTCTTT
d_call: .; v_call: TRBV5-4; j_call: TRBJ2-3; clone_size: .; cdr3_aa: CASSSRDRSPDTQYF; cdr3_nt: TGTGCCAGCAGCTCGCGGGACAGATCCCCAGATACGCAGTATTTT
d_call: .; v_call: TRBV10-2; j_call: TRBJ2-7; clone_size: .; cdr3_aa: CACSDGEPYEQYF; cdr3_nt: TGCGCCTGCTCGGACGGGGAACCCTACGAGCAGTACTTC
d_call: TRBD2; v_call: TRBV7-2; j_call: TRBJ2-1; clone_size: .; cdr3_aa: CASSPWREYNNEQFF; cdr3_nt: TGTGCCAGCAGCCCTTGGCGGGAGTATAACAATGAGCAGTTCTTC
d_call: TRBD2; v_call: TRBV9; j_call: TRBJ2-7; clone_size: .; cdr3_aa: CASSVGWGGSYEQYF; cdr3_nt: TGTGCCAGCAGCGTAGGATGGGGGGGATCCTACGAGCAGTACTTC
d_call: .; v_call: TRBV25-1; j_call: TRBJ1-5; clone_size: .; cdr3_aa: CASSGTGMEQPQHF; cdr3_nt: TGTGCCAGCAGTGGAACAGGGATGGAACAGCCCCAGCATTTT
d_call: TRBD1; v_call: TRBV4-1; j_call: TRBJ1-1; clone_size: .; cdr3_aa: CASSQGQGNTEAFF; cdr3_nt: TGCGCCAGCAGCCAAGGACAGGGGAACACTGAAGCTTTCTTT
d_call: TRBD1; v_call: TRBV18; j_call: TRBJ2-6; clone_size: .; cdr3_aa: CASSQPGQELYGANVLTF; cdr3_nt: TGTGCCAGCTCACAACCGGGACAGGAACTTTATGGGGCCAACGTCCTGACTTTC
d_call: TRBD2; v_call: TRBV27; j_call: TRBJ2-7; clone_size: .; cdr3_aa: CASSLSLAVNYEQYF; cdr3_nt: TGTGCCAGCAGTTTATCACTAGCGGTTAACTACGAGCAGTACTTC
d_call: TRBD2; v_call: TRBV7-2; j_call: TRBJ2-1; clone_size: .; cdr3_aa: CASSLDGRGYNEQFF; cdr3_nt: TGTGCCAGCAGCTTAGACGGGAGGGGGTACAATGAGCAGTTCTTC
d_call: TRBD2; v_call: TRBV5-8; j_call: TRBJ2-1; clone_size: few; cdr3_aa: CASSLGSGRSTYNEQFF; cdr3_nt: TGTGCCAGCAGCTTGGGTAGCGGGAGGTCCACCTACAATGAGCAGTTCTTC
d_call: TRBD1; v_call: TRBV28; j_call: TRBJ1-1; clone_size: .; cdr3_aa: CASSQAGTGVNTEAFF; cdr3_nt: TGTGCCAGCAGCCAAGCCGGGACAGGGGTGAACACTGAAGCTTTCTTT
d_call: .; v_call: TRBV5-4; j_call: TRBJ2-3; clone_size: .; cdr3_aa: CASSSGGRGATDTQYF; cdr3_nt: TGTGCCAGCAGCTCAGGGGGGCGCGGAGCCACAGATACGCAGTATTTT
d_call: TRBD2; v_call: TRBV28; j_call: TRBJ2-3; clone_size: .; cdr3_aa: CASSSFGLAGTDTQYF; cdr3_nt: TGTGCCAGCAGTTCCTTCGGACTAGCGGGCACAGATACGCAGTATTTT